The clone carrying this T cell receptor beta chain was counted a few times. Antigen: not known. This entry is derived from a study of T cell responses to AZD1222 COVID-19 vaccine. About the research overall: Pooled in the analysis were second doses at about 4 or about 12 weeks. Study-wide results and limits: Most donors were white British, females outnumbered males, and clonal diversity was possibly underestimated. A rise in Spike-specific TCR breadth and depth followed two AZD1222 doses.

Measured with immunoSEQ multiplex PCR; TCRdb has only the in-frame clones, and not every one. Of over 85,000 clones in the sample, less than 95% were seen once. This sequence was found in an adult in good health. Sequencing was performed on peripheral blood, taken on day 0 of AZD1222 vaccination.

CDR3 sequence: CASSPGGGITDTQYF. The CDR3 DNA reads TGTGCCAGCAGCCCCGGGGGGGGGATCACAGATACGCAGTATTTT. The V call is TRBV28, the J call TRBJ2-3; 8 positions match TRBD2. Trimming removed 6 bases from V and 2 bases from J; junction bases left unmatched: 7. The CDR3 length is 15 residues. Germline loops: CDR1 MDHEN, CDR2 SYDVKM. The full variable domain, its missing parts supplied by reference TRBV28 and TRBJ2-3, is DVKVTQSSRYLVKRTGEKVFLECVQDMDHENMFWYRQDPGLGLRLIYFSYDVKMKEKGDIPEGYSVSREKKERFSLILESASTNQTSMYLCASSPGGGITDTQYFGPGTRLTVL.